These T cell receptor beta chains were read from a single sample in a study of T cells expressing NK-cell markers. TCRdb re-called the 5' RACE reads; every CDR3 protein appears as one record, without DNA. The table for this sample gives roughly 160,000 distinct CDR3 sequences. What was sequenced was blood T cells: a sorted CD56 or NKG2C T cell subset, CD4+ or CD8+ T cells, or bulk PBMC T cells (not recorded which). These receptors all come from a woman between 18 and 69 years old in good health. CDR3s include the opening cysteine and the closing phenylalanine or tryptophan. Each record gives: clone size, J gene, V gene, CDR3 protein. Size is omitted from some rows. Given values are once, few, many or a class for expanded clones.

clone_size: NA; j_call: TRBJ2-1; v_call: TRBV20-1; cdr3_aa: CSAELRGSYNEQFF
clone_size: NA; j_call: TRBJ1-1; v_call: TRBV6-1; cdr3_aa: CASSQGLLNTEAFF
clone_size: NA; j_call: TRBJ2-1; v_call: TRBV12-3/TRBV12-4; cdr3_aa: CASRLAVLPNEQFF
clone_size: NA; j_call: TRBJ2-2; v_call: TRBV2; cdr3_aa: CASSGPGTNTGELFF
clone_size: NA; j_call: TRBJ2-3; v_call: TRBV5-1; cdr3_aa: CASSLGTGARNTDTQYF
clone_size: NA; j_call: TRBJ1-4; v_call: TRBV11-2; cdr3_aa: CASSFVPGANEKLFF
clone_size: NA; j_call: TRBJ2-2; v_call: TRBV20-1; cdr3_aa: CSASQGWTGELFF
clone_size: NA; j_call: TRBJ2-7; v_call: TRBV5-1; cdr3_aa: CASRWTGYSYEQYF
clone_size: NA; j_call: TRBJ2-1; v_call: TRBV7-9; cdr3_aa: CASRAGGSNEQFF
clone_size: NA; j_call: TRBJ2-5; v_call: TRBV5-1; cdr3_aa: CASSLEAGGWETQYF
clone_size: NA; j_call: TRBJ2-2; v_call: TRBV9; cdr3_aa: CASSVRRENTGELFF
clone_size: NA; j_call: TRBJ2-1; v_call: TRBV6-1; cdr3_aa: CASRPSGSSYNEQFF
clone_size: NA; j_call: TRBJ2-5; v_call: TRBV5-6; cdr3_aa: CASSRRETQYF
clone_size: NA; j_call: TRBJ1-4; v_call: TRBV6-2/TRBV6-3; cdr3_aa: CASSYEEGRLNEKLFF
clone_size: NA; j_call: TRBJ1-2; v_call: TRBV5-1; cdr3_aa: CASSLTGGGDYGYTF
clone_size: NA; j_call: TRBJ1-2; v_call: TRBV5-1; cdr3_aa: CASAFGGEGYTF
clone_size: NA; j_call: TRBJ2-5; v_call: TRBV20-1; cdr3_aa: CSARDESGLMGNQYF
clone_size: NA; j_call: TRBJ2-6; v_call: TRBV7-3; cdr3_aa: CASSPPGSGANVLTF
clone_size: NA; j_call: TRBJ2-1; v_call: TRBV20-1; cdr3_aa: CSARGLAEEQFF
clone_size: NA; j_call: TRBJ2-2; v_call: TRBV12-3/TRBV12-4; cdr3_aa: CASSSGVTGDTGELFF
clone_size: NA; j_call: TRBJ2-7; v_call: TRBV4-1; cdr3_aa: CASSQPGRDRGNEQYF
clone_size: NA; j_call: TRBJ1-5; v_call: TRBV2; cdr3_aa: CASSEGGQGNQPQHF
clone_size: NA; j_call: TRBJ2-2; v_call: TRBV12-3/TRBV12-4; cdr3_aa: CASRQSGGNTGELFF
clone_size: NA; j_call: TRBJ2-7; v_call: TRBV9; cdr3_aa: CASSPQAGGYEQYF
clone_size: NA; j_call: TRBJ2-1; v_call: TRBV20-1; cdr3_aa: CSARGDSGAYNEQFF
clone_size: NA; j_call: TRBJ2-3; v_call: TRBV4-1; cdr3_aa: CASRGLGAQYF
clone_size: medium-sized; j_call: TRBJ2-1; v_call: TRBV12-3/TRBV12-4; cdr3_aa: CASSLTRSGEQFF
clone_size: NA; j_call: TRBJ2-2; v_call: TRBV27; cdr3_aa: CASSLSRPPYGELFF
clone_size: NA; j_call: TRBJ2-5; v_call: TRBV20-1; cdr3_aa: CSARDRYRWETQYF
clone_size: NA; j_call: TRBJ2-7; v_call: TRBV5-1; cdr3_aa: CASSSRGGRREEQYF
clone_size: NA; j_call: TRBJ1-4; v_call: TRBV3-1; cdr3_aa: CASSGYDRGVEKLFF
clone_size: NA; j_call: TRBJ2-5; v_call: TRBV12-3/TRBV12-4; cdr3_aa: CASRGTGGGETQYF
clone_size: NA; j_call: TRBJ2-6; v_call: TRBV5-1; cdr3_aa: CASSLSGALAGANVLTF
clone_size: NA; j_call: TRBJ2-2; v_call: TRBV4-1; cdr3_aa: CASSPWSQGGKTGELFF
clone_size: NA; j_call: TRBJ2-1; v_call: TRBV18; cdr3_aa: CASSLRQGAREQFF
clone_size: NA; j_call: TRBJ1-5; v_call: TRBV12-3/TRBV12-4; cdr3_aa: CASSFSSGAQPQHF
clone_size: NA; j_call: TRBJ2-2; v_call: TRBV4-2; cdr3_aa: CASSLGELNTGELFF
clone_size: NA; j_call: TRBJ2-2; v_call: TRBV5-1; cdr3_aa: CASSGTTSRNTGELFF
clone_size: NA; j_call: TRBJ2-3; v_call: TRBV7-2; cdr3_aa: CASSLYRDRGTDTQYF
clone_size: NA; j_call: TRBJ2-3; v_call: TRBV20-1; cdr3_aa: CSASSFGGPTTDTQYF
clone_size: NA; j_call: TRBJ2-5; v_call: TRBV5-1; cdr3_aa: CASSSRGQGGTQYF
clone_size: NA; j_call: TRBJ2-3; v_call: TRBV18; cdr3_aa: CASSPLASGGRGTDTQYF